The present TCR beta chain was sequenced within a study of T cells in tuberculosis. Sorting used thawed, overnight-rested PBMC stained with anti-CD3, a viability dye and GMM-loaded CD1B tetramer. The CD1B tetramers carried C32 glucose monomycolate purified from Rhodococcus equi. Before cryopreservation, the sorted PBMC lost their CD14-expressing monocytes. From each donor, some 90,000 tetramer-negative cells were sorted. The study's findings and limits: The stringent gate may have excluded weak CD1B-GMM tetramer binders.

Assay used: immunoSEQ multiplex PCR; TCRdb lists only in-frame clones, some missing. Of approximately 57,000 clones in the sample, around 90% were seen once. Per the germline V gene, CDR1 is SGDLS and CDR2 is YYNGEE. Trimming removed 0 bases from V and 1 base from J; junction bases left unmatched: 6. The CDR3 spans 17 residues. The rearrangement links TRBV9 to TRBJ2-5, with TRBD2 matching 10 bases. Sequencing was carried out using CD1b-GMM tetramer-negative cells sorted from PBMCs. This TCR came from an adult woman with latent tuberculosis. The CDR3 spells CASSVGGLAGAQETQYF. As DNA, the CDR3 is TGTGCCAGCAGCGTAGGTGGGCTAGCGGGGGCCCAAGAGACCCAGTACTTC.